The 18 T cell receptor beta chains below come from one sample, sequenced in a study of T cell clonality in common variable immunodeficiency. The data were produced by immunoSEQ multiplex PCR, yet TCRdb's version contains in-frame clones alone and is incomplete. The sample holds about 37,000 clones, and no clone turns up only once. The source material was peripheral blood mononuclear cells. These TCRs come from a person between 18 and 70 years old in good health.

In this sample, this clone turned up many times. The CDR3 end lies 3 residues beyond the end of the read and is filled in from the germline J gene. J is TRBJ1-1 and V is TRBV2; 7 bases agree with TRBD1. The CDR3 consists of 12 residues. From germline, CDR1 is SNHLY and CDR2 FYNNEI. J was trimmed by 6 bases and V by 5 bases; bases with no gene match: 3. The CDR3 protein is CASSYRGSEAFF. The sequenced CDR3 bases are TGTGCCAGCAGTTACAGGGGTTCTGAA.

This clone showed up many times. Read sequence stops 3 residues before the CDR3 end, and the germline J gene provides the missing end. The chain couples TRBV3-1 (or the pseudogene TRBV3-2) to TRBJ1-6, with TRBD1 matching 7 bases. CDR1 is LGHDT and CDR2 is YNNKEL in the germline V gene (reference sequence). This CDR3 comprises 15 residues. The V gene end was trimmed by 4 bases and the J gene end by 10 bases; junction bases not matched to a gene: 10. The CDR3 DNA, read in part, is TGTGCCAGCAGCCCCCGGACAGGAGGTGGATCACCC. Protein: CASSPRTGGGSP. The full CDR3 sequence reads CASSPRTGGGSPLHF.

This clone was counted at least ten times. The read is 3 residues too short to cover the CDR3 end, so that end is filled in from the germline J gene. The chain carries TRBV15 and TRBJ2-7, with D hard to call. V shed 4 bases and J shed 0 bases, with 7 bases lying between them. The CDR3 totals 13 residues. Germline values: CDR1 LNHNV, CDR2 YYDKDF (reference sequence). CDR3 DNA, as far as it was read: TGTGCCACCAGCAATGTTCTCTCCTACGAG. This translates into CATSNVLSYE. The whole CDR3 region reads CATSNVLSYEQYF.

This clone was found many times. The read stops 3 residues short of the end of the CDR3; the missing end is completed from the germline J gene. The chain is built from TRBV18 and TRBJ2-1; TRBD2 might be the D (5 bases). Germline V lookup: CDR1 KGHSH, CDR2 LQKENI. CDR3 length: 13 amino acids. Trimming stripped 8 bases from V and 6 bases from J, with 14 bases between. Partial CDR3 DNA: TGTGCCAGCCGGGGTCTATTGTCCAATGAG. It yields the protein CASRGLLSNE. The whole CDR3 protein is CASRGLLSNEQFF.

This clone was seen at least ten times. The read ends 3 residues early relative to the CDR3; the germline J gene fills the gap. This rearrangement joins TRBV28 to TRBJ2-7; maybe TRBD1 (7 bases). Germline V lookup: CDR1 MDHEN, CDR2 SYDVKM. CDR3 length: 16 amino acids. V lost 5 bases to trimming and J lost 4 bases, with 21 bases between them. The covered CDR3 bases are TGTGCCAGCAGTCCGAACGGGGCAGGGGGGTTGTACGAG. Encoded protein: CASSPNGAGGLYE. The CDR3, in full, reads CASSPNGAGGLYEQYF.

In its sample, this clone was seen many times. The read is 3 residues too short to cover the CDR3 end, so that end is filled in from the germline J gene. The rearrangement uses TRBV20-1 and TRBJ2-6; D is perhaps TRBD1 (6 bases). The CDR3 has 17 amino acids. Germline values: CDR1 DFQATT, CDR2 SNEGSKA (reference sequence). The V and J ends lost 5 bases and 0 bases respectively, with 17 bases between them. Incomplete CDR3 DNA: TGCAGTGCTTATAGGGACATATTCTACTCTGGGGCCAACGTC. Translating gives CSAYRDIFYSGANV. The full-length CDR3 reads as CSAYRDIFYSGANVLTF.

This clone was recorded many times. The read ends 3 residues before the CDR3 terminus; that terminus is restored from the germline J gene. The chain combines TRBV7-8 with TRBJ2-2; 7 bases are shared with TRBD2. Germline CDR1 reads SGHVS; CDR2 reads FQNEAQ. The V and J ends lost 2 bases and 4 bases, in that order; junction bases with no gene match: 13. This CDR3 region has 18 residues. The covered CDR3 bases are TGTGCCAGCAGCTTATACGTCGGCGGGAGTCCGTCCACCGGGGAG. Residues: CASSLYVGGSPSTGE. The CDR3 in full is CASSLYVGGSPSTGELFF. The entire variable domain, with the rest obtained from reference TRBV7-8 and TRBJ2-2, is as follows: GAGVSQSPRYKVAKRGQDVALRCDPISGHVSLFWYQQALGQGPEFLTYFQNEAQLDKSGLPSDRFFAERPEGSVSTLKIQRTQQEDSAVYLCASSLYVGGSPSTGELFFGEGSRLTVL.

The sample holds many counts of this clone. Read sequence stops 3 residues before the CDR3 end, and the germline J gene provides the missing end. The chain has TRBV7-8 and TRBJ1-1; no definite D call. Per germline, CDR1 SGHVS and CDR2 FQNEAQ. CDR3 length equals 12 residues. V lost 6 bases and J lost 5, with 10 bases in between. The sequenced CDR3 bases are TGTGCCAGCAGTCGTATCGGGACTGAA. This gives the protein CASSRIGTE. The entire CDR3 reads CASSRIGTEAFF. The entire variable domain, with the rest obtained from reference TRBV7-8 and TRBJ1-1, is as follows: GAGVSQSPRYKVAKRGQDVALRCDPISGHVSLFWYQQALGQGPEFLTYFQNEAQLDKSGLPSDRFFAERPEGSVSTLKIQRTQQEDSAVYLCASSRIGTEAFFGQGTRLTVV.

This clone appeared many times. CDR3 DNA, as far as it was read: TGTGCCATCAACCCGACAGGGTCATACAATGAG. Translation gives CAINPTGSYNE. From start to end, the CDR3 is CAINPTGSYNEQFF. The rearrangement links TRBV10-3 to TRBJ2-1; 7 bases match TRBD1. The read ends 3 residues before the CDR3 terminus; that terminus is restored from the germline J gene. The CDR3 has 14 amino acids. Germline trimming cut 7 bases from V and 4 bases from J; bases unmatched to any gene: 7. The germline V gene encodes CDR1 ENHRY and CDR2 SYGVKD.

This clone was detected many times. The CDR3 DNA, read in part, is TGCGCCAGCAGCTCCAACCGCTTAGCGGGAGGTGTGGAGACC. It encodes CASSSNRLAGGVET. The whole CDR3 sequence reads CASSSNRLAGGVETQYF. The gene calls are TRBV5-1 and TRBJ2-5, with 10 bases aligning to TRBD2. The CDR3 end is not reached by the read, which stops 3 residues before it; the germline J gene fills it in. Germline assignment: CDR1 SGHRS and CDR2 YFSETQ. CDR3 length: 17 residues. The ends lost 3 bases at V and 5 bases at J; junction bases unmatched: 13.

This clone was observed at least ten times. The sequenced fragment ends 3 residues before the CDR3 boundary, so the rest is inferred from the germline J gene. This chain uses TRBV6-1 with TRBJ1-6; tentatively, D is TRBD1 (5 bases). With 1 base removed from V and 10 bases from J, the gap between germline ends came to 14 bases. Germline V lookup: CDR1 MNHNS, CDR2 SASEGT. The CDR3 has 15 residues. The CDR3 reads CASSEGAGYGSPLHF. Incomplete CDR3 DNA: TGTGCCAGCAGTGAAGGGGCAGGGTATGGGTCACCC.

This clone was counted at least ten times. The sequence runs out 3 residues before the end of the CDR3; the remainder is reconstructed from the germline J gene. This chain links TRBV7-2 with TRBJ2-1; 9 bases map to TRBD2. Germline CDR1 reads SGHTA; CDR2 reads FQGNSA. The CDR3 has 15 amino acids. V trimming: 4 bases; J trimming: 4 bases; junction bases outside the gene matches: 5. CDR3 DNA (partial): TGTGCCAGCAGCTCGACTAGCGGCCAATACAATGAG. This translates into CASSSTSGQYNE. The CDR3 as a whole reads CASSSTSGQYNEQFF.

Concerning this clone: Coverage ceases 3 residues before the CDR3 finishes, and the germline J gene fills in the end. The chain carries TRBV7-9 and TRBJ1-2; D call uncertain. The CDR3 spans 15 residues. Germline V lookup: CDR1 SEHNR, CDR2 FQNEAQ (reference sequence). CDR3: CASSLSASGSRDYTF. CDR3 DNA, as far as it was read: TGTGCCAGCAGCTTAAGCGCTAGCGGGAGTCGCGAC. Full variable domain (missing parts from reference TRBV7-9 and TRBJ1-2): DTGVSQNPRHKITKRGQNVTFRCDPISEHNRLYWYRQTLGQGPEFLTYFQNEAQLEKSRLLSDRFSAERPKGSFSTLEIQRTEQGDSAMYLCASSLSASGSRDYTFGSGTRLTVV.

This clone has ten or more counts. The CDR3: CASSMADTQYF. Incomplete CDR3 DNA: TGTGCCAGTAGTATGGCTGATACG. The chain has TRBV19 and TRBJ2-3, with D unresolved. Read sequence stops 3 residues before the CDR3 end, and the germline J gene provides the missing end. The CDR3 runs 11 residues. The V and J ends lost 3 bases and 6 bases respectively, with 4 bases between them. Germline values: CDR1 LNHDA, CDR2 SQIVND (reference sequence).

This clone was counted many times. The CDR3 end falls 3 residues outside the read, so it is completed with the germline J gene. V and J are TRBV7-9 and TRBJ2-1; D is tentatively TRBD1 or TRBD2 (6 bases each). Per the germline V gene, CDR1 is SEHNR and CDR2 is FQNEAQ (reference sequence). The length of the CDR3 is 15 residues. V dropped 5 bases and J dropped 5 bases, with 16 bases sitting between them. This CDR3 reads CASSREQGKNNEQFF. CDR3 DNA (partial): TGTGCCAGCAGCCGGGAGCAGGGGAAGAACAATGAG.

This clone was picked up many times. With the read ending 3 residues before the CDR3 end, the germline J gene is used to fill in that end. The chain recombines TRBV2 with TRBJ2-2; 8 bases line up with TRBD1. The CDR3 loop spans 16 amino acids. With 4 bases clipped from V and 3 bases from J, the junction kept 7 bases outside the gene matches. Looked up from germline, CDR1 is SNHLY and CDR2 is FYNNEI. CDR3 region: CASSGTGDRYTGELFF. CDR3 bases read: TGTGCCAGCAGTGGAACCGGGGACAGGTACACCGGGGAG.

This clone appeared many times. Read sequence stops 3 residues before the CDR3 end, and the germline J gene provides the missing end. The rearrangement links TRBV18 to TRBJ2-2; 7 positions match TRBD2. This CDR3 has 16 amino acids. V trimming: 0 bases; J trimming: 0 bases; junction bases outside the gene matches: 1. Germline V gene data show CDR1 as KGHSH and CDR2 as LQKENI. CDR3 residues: CASSPPAGANTGELFF. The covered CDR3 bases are TGTGCCAGCTCACCACCTGCGGGGGCGAACACCGGGGAG.

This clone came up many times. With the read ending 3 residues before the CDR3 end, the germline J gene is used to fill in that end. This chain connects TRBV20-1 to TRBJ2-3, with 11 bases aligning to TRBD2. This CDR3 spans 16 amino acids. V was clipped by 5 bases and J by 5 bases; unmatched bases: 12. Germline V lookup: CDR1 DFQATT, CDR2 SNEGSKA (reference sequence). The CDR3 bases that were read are TGCAGTGCTCCCCGACTAGCGGGAAACCAGGGAGATACG. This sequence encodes CSAPRLAGNQGDT. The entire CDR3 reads CSAPRLAGNQGDTQYF.